The sequence of this TCR beta chain was determined in a study of T cell repertoires in cytomegalovirus infection (dated by TCRdb to between 2018 and 2020). Broadly, across the study: The peptide stimulations were aimed at well-studied HLA-B-restricted epitopes as well as recently identified HLA-C-restricted CMV epitopes, whose presentation resists viral immunomodulation. Because public TCR beta signatures pointed to carriage of CMV infection together with the matching HLA type, the HLA type of each donor mattered for the analysis.

Data came from an Illumina HiSeq 1500. The raw public data were reprocessed by TCRdb itself: fastp quality trimming at Q25, MiXCR clonotype calling, in-frame beta chains only. CDR3 protein sequences are deduplicated, and each keeps its most common genes and DNA. The sample data list some 500,000 distinct CDR3 sequences, and 25% to 35% of these were observed just once. The top ten clones comprise roughly a sixth of the sample. In the paper's terms, the treatment or condition label means: in vitro stimulation with specific CMV peptide epitopes to enrich CMV-specific T cells. Ten or more counts support this clonotype. Which antigen it targets is not known. No much larger clonotype is one base removed from it; base qualities were not supplied. What the research found in general, with its limitations: In both this cohort and an independent cohort of several hundred donors, the cumulative frequency of public TCR beta family members distinguished carriers of CMV infection plus the relevant HLA type. The ex vivo response was dominated by HLA-C-restricted CMV-specific TCR beta clonotypes, which also provided the single most frequent clonotype in two of eight donors.

The origin of this receptor is a human donor in good health (CMV status not recorded). Some clones in this sample may be carry-over from other donors' samples. Source: cultured PBMCs, taken from culture after CMV antigen stimulation.

The CDR3 protein: CASSLGTQREIDTQYF. The sequence in DNA is TGTGCCAGCAGCTTAGGGACCCAGCGGGAGATCGATACGCAGTATTTT. This chain joins TRBV7-2 to TRBJ2-3; TRBD2 agrees with 8 junctional bases. Looking up the germline V gene yields CDR1 SGHTA and CDR2 FQGNSA. The CDR3 starts with the cysteine, ends with the phenylalanine, and has 16 residues. Of all the DNA, just the CDR3 is kept, 48 bases in frame from base 1. V is pruned by 1 base and J by 6 bases, leaving 9 bases of the junction without a gene match.